The next 32 T cell receptor beta chains were all read from a single sample in a study of blood T cell repertoires in COVID-19. Generated by immunoSEQ multiplex PCR, the TCRdb table keeps only in-frame clones and is missing some. The repertoire holds fewer than 350,000 clones, roughly nine tenths seen once, with roughly 4% in the top ten. The sequencing sample was made of peripheral blood. The receptors were gathered from an older woman with COVID-19, enrolled during active disease.

The chain is built from TRBV3-1 (or the pseudogene TRBV3-2) and TRBJ2-4, with no clear D. The CDR3 runs to 15 residues. V was trimmed by 0 bases and J by 0 bases, leaving 6 bases between them. CDR1 is LGHDT, CDR2 YNNKEL, per germline (reference sequence). The CDR3 region has the DNA TGTGCCAGCAGCCAAGATCTACTAGCCAAAAACATTCAGTACTTC. Translating it yields CASSQDLLAKNIQYF.

The chain recombines TRBV24-1 with TRBJ2-3; 7 bases map to TRBD2. The V gene end was trimmed by 2 bases and the J gene end by 2 bases; junction bases not matched to a gene: 6. The CDR3 loop spans 16 amino acids. CDR1 is KGHDR, CDR2 SFDVKD, per germline. CDR3 region: CATSDWGGAFTDTQYF. The CDR3 DNA is TGTGCCACCAGTGATTGGGGGGGAGCATTCACAGATACGCAGTATTTT.

The rearrangement joins TRBV7-6 to TRBJ2-7; possibly TRBD2 for D (6 bases). The germline V gene has CDR1 SGHVS and CDR2 FNYEAQ. Trimming took 1 base from V and 6 from J, leaving 16 bases between them. This CDR3 has 15 amino acids. The CDR3 sequence is CASSLVGGVTSEQYF. CDR3 sequence (DNA): TGTGCCAGCAGCTTAGTAGGAGGGGTCACAAGCGAGCAGTACTTC.

The V call is TRBV12-3 or TRBV12-4, the J call TRBJ1-2, with D perhaps matching TRBD1 (5 bases). V dropped 4 bases and J dropped 2 bases, with 5 bases sitting between them. This CDR3 contains 12 residues. Here the CDR3 reads CASSYRNYGYTF. The CDR3 DNA reads TGTGCCAGCAGTTACAGGAACTATGGCTACACCTTC.

This clone was found a few times. The chain combines TRBV19 with TRBJ2-2; 8 bases line up with TRBD1. The CDR3 is made up of 15 amino acids. Unmatched junction bases numbered 9, after V lost 10 bases and J lost 2 bases. The V gene's germline CDR1 is LNHDA and CDR2 SQIVND (reference sequence). The CDR3 nucleotides are TGTGCCACCGCCGACAGGGGAGTAAACACCGGGGAGCTGTTTTTT. This sequence encodes CATADRGVNTGELFF.

The V call is TRBV6-5, the J call TRBJ2-5, with D unclear. The CDR3 length is 12 residues. Germline loops: CDR1 MNHEY, CDR2 SVGAGI. V dropped 5 bases and J dropped 2 bases, with 6 bases sitting between them. CDR3 protein: CASSTRQETQYF. The DNA of the CDR3 is TGTGCCAGCAGTACGCGTCAAGAGACCCAGTACTTC.

This clone showed up just once. This chain joins TRBV18 and TRBJ1-5; D call uncertain. The CDR3 totals 14 residues. The V gene's germline CDR1 is KGHSH and CDR2 LQKENI. The V and J ends lost 0 bases and 5 bases respectively, with 8 bases between them. CDR3 residues: CASSPPGDYQPQHF. CDR3 coding DNA: TGTGCCAGCTCACCACCCGGGGATTATCAGCCCCAGCATTTT.

The table lists this clone with a count of one. V gene TRBV3-1 (or the pseudogene TRBV3-2) combines with J gene TRBJ1-4; 9 bases are shared with TRBD1. The CDR3 sequence is 15 residues long. CDR1 LGHDT and CDR2 YNNKEL come from the germline V gene (reference sequence). Trimming at V came to 1 base and at J to 5 bases, leaving 2 bases not matched to a gene. The CDR3 sequence is CASSQAGTGNEKLFF. The CDR3 nucleotides read TGTGCCAGCAGCCAAGCCGGGACAGGGAATGAAAAACTGTTTTTT.

The chain couples TRBV4-1 to TRBJ1-1; D is unclear. Germline CDR1 reads MGHRA; CDR2 reads YSYEKL. This CDR3 is built from 14 residues. With 1 base removed from V and 2 bases from J, the gap between germline ends came to 8 bases. The CDR3: CASSQGSLNTEAFF. The CDR3 DNA is TGCGCCAGCAGCCAAGGTTCCTTAAACACTGAAGCTTTCTTT.

The chain joins TRBV27 to TRBJ2-2, with 11 bases fitting TRBD1. The V gene end was trimmed by 5 bases and the J gene end by 0 bases; junction bases not matched to a gene: 5. The CDR3 spans 17 residues. The germline V gene has CDR1 MNHEY and CDR2 SMNVEV (reference sequence). CDR3 coding DNA: TGTGCCAGCAGTCTTCTGGGACAGGGGGCGAACACCGGGGAGCTGTTTTTT. Its protein is CASSLLGQGANTGELFF.

J is TRBJ2-3 and V is TRBV15; 7 nucleotides align to TRBD2. The CDR3 spans 16 residues. V lost 3 bases to trimming and J lost 3 bases; unmatched junction nucleotides: 9. Germline V CDR1 and CDR2: LNHNV, YYDKDF (reference sequence). CDR3: CATSSGLGAGTDTQYF. The DNA of the CDR3 is TGTGCCACCAGCAGTGGGCTCGGAGCGGGAACAGATACGCAGTATTTT.

J is TRBJ1-2 and V is TRBV5-1; 7 nucleotides match TRBD1. Trimming cost V 2 bases and J 2 bases; bases outside gene matches: 12. Per the germline V gene, CDR1 is SGHRS and CDR2 is YFSETQ. The length of the CDR3 is 17 residues. The CDR3 here is CASSFFPGQRLNYGYTF. CDR3 DNA sequence: TGCGCCAGCAGCTTTTTCCCGGGACAGCGCCTGAACTATGGCTACACCTTC.

The chain has TRBV7-2 and TRBJ1-2; 12 positions agree with TRBD1. J was trimmed by 8 bases and V by 0 bases; bases with no gene match: 1. The CDR3 runs 14 residues. Germline CDR1 and CDR2: SGHTA and FQGNSA. The CDR3 sequence is CASSLAGQGAGYTF. The CDR3 region has the DNA TGTGCCAGCAGCTTAGCGGGACAGGGGGCGGGCTACACCTTC. Filled out from reference TRBV7-2 and TRBJ1-2, the complete variable domain reads GAGVSQSPSNKVTEKGKDVELRCDPISGHTALYWYRQSLGQGLEFLIYFQGNSAPDKSGLPSDRFSAERTGGSVSTLTIQRTQQEDSAVYLCASSLAGQGAGYTFGSGTRLTVV.

This clone was seen only a few times. CDR3 DNA sequence: TGTGCCAGCAGTCCTTCAGGGATTCGATCCTATGGCTACACCTTC. This gives the protein CASSPSGIRSYGYTF. This rearrangement joins TRBV28 to TRBJ1-2, with a tentative D call TRBD1 (5 bases). CDR1 is MDHEN and CDR2 is SYDVKM in the germline V gene. V dropped 5 bases and J dropped 4 bases, with 17 bases sitting between them. The CDR3 loop spans 15 amino acids.

This clone was observed a single time. The J gene is TRBJ2-2, the V gene TRBV4-1; 9 nucleotides match TRBD1. The V gene's germline CDR1 is MGHRA and CDR2 YSYEKL. V lost 3 bases and J lost 5; bases outside the gene matches: 7. The CDR3 consists of 16 residues. In DNA form, the CDR3 reads TGCGCCAGCAGCCAGGGACAGGGAATCGTTACCGGGGAGCTGTTTTTT. Translating gives CASSQGQGIVTGELFF.

The rearrangement joins TRBV29-1 to TRBJ1-3; no clear D gene. The germline V and J ends were trimmed by 4 bases and 0 bases, with 10 bases remaining between them. The CDR3 extends over 14 amino acids. The germline gives CDR1 SQVTM, CDR2 ANQGSEA. The CDR3 nucleotides are TGCAGCGTTGCCCCCCTCGGCTCTGGAAACACCATATATTTT. Its translation is CSVAPLGSGNTIYF.

V is TRBV5-1 and J is TRBJ1-1; 9 nucleotides line up with TRBD1. The germline CDR1 and CDR2 sequences are SGHRS and YFSETQ. The V segment lost 2 bases and the J segment 6 bases; nucleotides outside the gene matches: 8. CDR3 length equals 15 residues. The DNA for the CDR3 is TGCGCCAGCAGCTTATCACAGGGGGCAGGGGCTGAAGCTTTCTTT. Translating gives CASSLSQGAGAEAFF. Variable domain in full (rest from reference TRBV5-1 and TRBJ1-1): KAGVTQTPRYLIKTRGQQVTLSCSPISGHRSVSWYQQTPGQGLQFLFEYFSETQRNKGNFPGRFSGRQFSNSRSEMNVSTLELGDSALYLCASSLSQGAGAEAFFGQGTRLTVV.

The V call is TRBV7-9, the J call TRBJ1-2; no clear D. Germline CDR1 SEHNR, CDR2 FQNEAQ (reference sequence). V dropped 5 bases and J dropped 7 bases, with 14 bases sitting between them. CDR3 length: 13 amino acids. Here the CDR3 reads CASSLEGARGYTF. DNA for the CDR3: TGTGCCAGCAGCCTCGAAGGAGCTCGTGGCTACACCTTC.

V gene TRBV6-2 or TRBV6-3 combines with J gene TRBJ1-6; D is undetermined. This CDR3 spans 16 amino acids. V was trimmed by 0 bases and J by 9 bases, leaving 15 bases between them. CDR1 is MNHEY, CDR2 SVGEGT, per germline. The CDR3 region has the DNA TGTGCCAGCAGTTACTCGGGGAAAGGAGGCGGTTCACCCCTCCACTTT. Translating it yields CASSYSGKGGGSPLHF.

Comment on this clone: At the DNA level, this CDR3 is encoded by other sequences in the same sample as well. The chain links TRBV4-1 to TRBJ2-7; tentatively, D is TRBD1 (6 bases). The CDR3 is 14 residues long. Germline CDR1 reads MGHRA; CDR2 reads YSYEKL. Trimming cost V 1 base and J 4 bases, with 11 bases left between them. Here the CDR3 DNA reads TGCGCCAGCAGCCAAGGCAGGGGAGCGTACGAGCAGTACTTC. The encoded protein is CASSQGRGAYEQYF.

This clone occurred once. The chain combines TRBV5-1 with TRBJ2-1, with 9 nucleotides matching TRBD2. The trim removed 3 bases at V and 6 bases at J, leaving 4 bases unmatched. This CDR3 region has 14 residues. Germline assignment: CDR1 SGHRS and CDR2 YFSETQ. CDR3 bases: TGCGCCAGCAGCTACGGGACTAGCAGCAATGAGCAGTTCTTC. Amino acids: CASSYGTSSNEQFF.

The chain uses TRBV12-3 or TRBV12-4 and TRBJ2-7; the D gene is possibly TRBD1 (6 bases). There are 13 residues in the CDR3. V was pared by 3 bases and J by 3 bases, with 9 bases between. CDR3 bases: TGTGCCAGCAGTTTCCAGGGGTACTACGAGCAGTACTTC. Its translation is CASSFQGYYEQYF.

The V gene is TRBV7-2, the J gene TRBJ2-7; TRBD1 is a possible D gene (5 bases). The germline V gene encodes CDR1 SGHTA and CDR2 FQGNSA. Trimming took 3 bases from V and 4 from J, leaving 10 bases between them. The CDR3 extends over 13 amino acids. The CDR3 DNA follows: TGTGCCAGCAGCTTCCAGGGTTTTTACGAGCAGTACTTC. This translates into CASSFQGFYEQYF.

J is TRBJ2-2 and V is TRBV2, with D perhaps matching TRBD2 (6 bases). The CDR3 has 15 amino acids. V was cut by 9 bases and J by 5 bases, with 19 bases left in between. In germline, CDR1 is SNHLY, CDR2 FYNNEI. The CDR3 protein is CARGAGTHLTGELFF. DNA of the CDR3: TGTGCCAGAGGGGCCGGGACTCACTTAACCGGGGAGCTGTTTTTT.

The V call is TRBV6-5, the J call TRBJ1-2, with D maybe TRBD1 (5 bases). V lost 2 bases to trimming and J lost 10 bases, with 17 bases between them. The CDR3 loop spans 14 amino acids. The germline CDR1 and CDR2 sequences are MNHEY and SVGAGI. CDR3 sequence reads: CASSYDRVSRIYTF. CDR3 DNA: TGTGCCAGCAGTTACGACAGAGTCTCGCGCATCTACACCTTC.

V usage is TRBV2 and J usage is TRBJ2-3, with D tentatively TRBD1 (6 bases). Trimming took 1 base from V and 2 from J, leaving 13 bases between them. The CDR3 totals 16 residues. Per germline, CDR1 SNHLY and CDR2 FYNNEI. CDR3 DNA sequence: TGTGCCAGCAGTGAAGGGGGGCTACCCCTCACAGATACGCAGTATTTT. Encoded protein: CASSEGGLPLTDTQYF.

The rearrangement uses TRBV9 and TRBJ1-2, with TRBD1 matching 10 bases. The CDR3 is made up of 14 amino acids. V lost 4 bases, J lost 5 bases, and 5 bases stayed unmatched. In germline, CDR1 is SGDLS, CDR2 YYNGEE. The CDR3 bases are TGTGCCAGCAGCCCCGGGGGACAGGGGTATGGCTACACCTTC. Its protein is CASSPGGQGYGYTF.

The chain links TRBV6-5 to TRBJ1-2; D remains unclear. Looked up from germline, CDR1 is MNHEY and CDR2 is SVGAGI. V lost 2 bases to trimming and J lost 4 bases, with 14 bases between them. This CDR3 region has 15 residues. CDR3 sequence (DNA): TGTGCCAGCAGTTACGATTGGGCGCCTCGCTATGGCTACACCTTC. Protein product: CASSYDWAPRYGYTF.

The rearrangement joins TRBV7-6 to TRBJ1-1; D gene ambiguous. The germline CDR1 and CDR2 sequences are SGHVS and FNYEAQ. CDR3 length: 13 amino acids. Trimming cost V 2 bases and J 2 bases, with 6 bases left between them. The CDR3 DNA reads TGTGCCAGCAGCTTACTGTCTAACACTGAAGCTTTCTTT. Protein product: CASSLLSNTEAFF.

The V and J genes are TRBV5-1 and TRBJ1-1, with D perhaps matching TRBD1 (5 bases). Per germline, CDR1 SGHRS and CDR2 YFSETQ. The CDR3 is 15 residues long. Trimming took off 4 bases at V and 0 bases at J, with 13 bases between the two ends. In DNA form, the CDR3 reads TGCGCCAGCAGCCCGGAGGGGTGGATGAACACTGAAGCTTTCTTT. Translated: CASSPEGWMNTEAFF.

This clone was observed a single time. This chain connects TRBV11-1 to TRBJ1-3; TRBD1 matches 11 bases. With V trimmed by 5 bases and J by 6 bases, 6 bases remained unmatched. Germline-derived CDR1 and CDR2 are SGHAT and FQDESV (reference sequence). The CDR3 is made up of 15 amino acids. The CDR3 nucleotides read TGTGCCAGCAGCCCACGGACAGGGGGCCTAAACACCATATATTTT. Translated, it gives CASSPRTGGLNTIYF.

This sequence joins TRBV27 and TRBJ1-2; 11 bases match TRBD1. The CDR3 covers 15 residues. From germline, CDR1 is MNHEY and CDR2 SMNVEV (reference sequence). The J segment lost 7 bases and the V segment lost 3 bases, leaving 7 bases of the junction unmatched. CDR3 nucleotide sequence: TGTGCCAGCAGTTTCCGGACAGGGGGCGTGGGTGGCTACACCTTC. Translating it yields CASSFRTGGVGGYTF.